This passage covers 30 T cell receptor beta chains from one sample sequenced in a study of early T cells in non-severe SARS-CoV-2 infection. Each CDR3 protein gets one entry after TCRdb re-called the 5' RACE reads with MiXCR. The sample includes 85,000 to 95,000 distinct CDR3 sequences, 15% to 20% of them seen just once. The material was whole blood, obtained at baseline. The receptor source for this set is an adult who was a healthcare worker with PCR-confirmed SARS-CoV-2 infection or an uninfected control (not recorded which).

This clonotype was counted between two and nine times. The chain couples TRBV19 to TRBJ1-4; the match to TRBD1 covers 10 bases. V was clipped by 4 bases and J by 6 bases; unmatched bases: 8. CDR3 length: 16 residues. Germline V CDR1 and CDR2: LNHDA, SQIVND (reference sequence). The CDR3 coding sequence is TGTGCCAGTAGTACTCCGGGACAGGGGATTGATGAAAAACTGTTTTTT. This gives the protein CASSTPGQGIDEKLFF.

J is TRBJ2-7 and V is TRBV28, with 9 bases that match TRBD2. Germline assignment: CDR1 MDHEN and CDR2 SYDVKM. V lost 6 bases, J lost 4 bases, and 13 bases stayed unmatched. The CDR3 runs to 16 residues. CDR3 in amino acids: CASSRTGGRAEYEQYF. The CDR3 DNA sequence: TGTGCCAGCAGCCGGACGGGCGGGAGGGCCGAGTACGAGCAGTACTTC. Based on the CDR3 plus reference TRBV28 and TRBJ2-7, the full variable domain is DVKVTQSSRYLVKRTGEKVFLECVQDMDHENMFWYRQDPGLGLRLIYFSYDVKMKEKGDIPEGYSVSREKKERFSLILESASTNQTSMYLCASSRTGGRAEYEQYFGPGTRLTVT.

The J gene is TRBJ2-3, the V gene TRBV15, with a tentative D call TRBD2 (6 bases). The CDR3 runs to 16 residues. Germline CDR1 and CDR2: LNHNV and YYDKDF (reference sequence). Trimming stripped 0 bases from V and 3 bases from J, with 13 bases between. Here the CDR3 reads CATSRDRAGGTDTQYF. Here the CDR3 DNA reads TGTGCCACCAGCAGAGATAGGGCAGGAGGGACAGATACGCAGTATTTT.

This clonotype has only a few counts. The chain uses TRBV11-3 and TRBJ2-3; 7 positions match TRBD2. V dropped 2 bases and J dropped 6; count of bases not matched to a gene: 5. CDR3 size: 14 residues. The germline V gene encodes CDR1 SGHNT and CDR2 YENEEA. CDR3 protein: CASSLTSEADTQYF. In DNA, the CDR3 is TGTGCCAGCAGCTTAACTAGCGAGGCGGATACGCAGTATTTT.

In this sample, this clonotype turned up a few times. The chain couples TRBV28 to TRBJ2-5, with D hard to call. Trimming pared 6 bases from V and 1 base from J, leaving 12 bases between. CDR3 length equals 14 residues. Germline-derived CDR1 and CDR2 are MDHEN and SYDVKM. The CDR3 sequence is CASRTRKLQETQYF. In DNA form, the CDR3 reads TGTGCCAGCAGAACCCGGAAACTCCAAGAGACCCAGTACTTC.

The table lists this clonotype with a few counts. This sequence joins TRBV7-9 and TRBJ2-1, with D hard to call. This CDR3 has 12 residues. V was pared by 2 bases and J by 8 bases, with 7 bases between. Germline CDR1 is SEHNR and CDR2 is FQNEAQ (reference sequence). CDR3 sequence reads: CASSLWLDEQFF. DNA for the CDR3: TGTGCCAGCAGCTTATGGTTGGATGAGCAGTTCTTC.

The chain employs TRBV7-3 and TRBJ1-4; D perhaps matches TRBD1 (5 bases). Trimming shortened V by 1 base and J by 8 bases, and 17 bases separated the two germline ends. The CDR3 totals 16 residues. Germline CDR1 and CDR2: SGHTA and FQGTGA. The CDR3: CASSLSSGLYREKLFF. In DNA, the CDR3 is TGTGCCAGCAGCTTAAGTTCGGGACTCTATCGAGAAAAACTGTTTTTT.

The CDR3 is CASSLTGANYGYTF. DNA for the CDR3: TGTGCCAGCAGCTTAACAGGGGCTAACTATGGCTACACCTTC. The V and J genes are TRBV7-8 and TRBJ1-2; 7 positions agree with TRBD1. The CDR3 extends over 14 amino acids. The V segment lost 2 bases and the J segment 0 bases; nucleotides outside the gene matches: 0. Per germline, CDR1 SGHVS and CDR2 FQNEAQ.

This clonotype was seen at least ten times. The V and J genes are TRBV19 and TRBJ1-5; D is possibly TRBD1 (5 bases). Trimming stripped 4 bases from V and 5 bases from J, with 9 bases between. The CDR3 extends over 13 amino acids. Looked up from germline, CDR1 is LNHDA and CDR2 is SQIVND (reference sequence). The chain's CDR3 is CASSTQGHQPQHF. Here the CDR3 DNA reads TGTGCCAGTAGTACTCAGGGACATCAGCCCCAGCATTTT.

The chain links TRBV2 to TRBJ2-2; D not certain. Per germline, CDR1 SNHLY and CDR2 FYNNEI. The CDR3 loop spans 12 amino acids. The ends were cut back, 5 bases at V and 3 bases at J, with 4 bases in the middle. CDR3 residues: CASSMYTGELFF. The CDR3 DNA follows: TGTGCCAGCAGTATGTACACCGGGGAGCTGTTTTTT.

In this sample, this clonotype turned up a few times. V gene TRBV2 combines with J gene TRBJ2-1, with D possibly TRBD2 on 5 matching bases. V shed 6 bases and J shed 1 base, with 10 bases lying between them. The CDR3 extends over 14 amino acids. CDR1 is SNHLY and CDR2 is FYNNEI in the germline V gene. This chain's CDR3 is CASSGLTSYNEQFF. CDR3 bases: TGTGCCAGCAGCGGACTTACTTCCTACAATGAGCAGTTCTTC.

Only a few counts were recorded for this clonotype. J is TRBJ2-7 and V is TRBV14; 8 positions match TRBD1. CDR1 is SGHDN and CDR2 is FVKESK in the germline V gene. With 4 bases clipped from V and 7 bases from J, the junction kept 12 bases outside the gene matches. This CDR3 comprises 15 residues. CDR3 in amino acids: CASSLTDRGFWEQYF. CDR3 nucleotide sequence: TGTGCCAGCAGCCTTACCGACAGGGGATTTTGGGAGCAGTACTTC. Full variable domain (remainder filled in from reference TRBV14 and TRBJ2-7): EAGVTQFPSHSVIEKGQTVTLRCDPISGHDNLYWYRRVMGKEIKFLLHFVKESKQDESGMPNNRFLAERTGGTYSTLKVQPAELEDSGVYFCASSLTDRGFWEQYFGPGTRLTVT.

V gene TRBV29-1 combines with J gene TRBJ1-2; D gene unclear. The length of the CDR3 is 12 residues. Trimming cost V 4 bases and J 8 bases, with 14 bases left between them. Germline values: CDR1 SQVTM, CDR2 ANQGSEA. The CDR3 is CSVVTFIKGYTF. The CDR3 DNA follows: TGCAGCGTTGTAACGTTTATTAAAGGCTACACCTTC.

The sample holds many counts of this clonotype. CDR3 residues: CASSQEWVGGELFF. CDR3 DNA sequence: TGTGCCAGCAGCCAAGAATGGGTTGGCGGGGAGCTGTTTTTT. This chain links TRBV3-1 with TRBJ2-2; D gene ambiguous. Germline CDR1 is LGHDT and CDR2 is YNNKEL (reference sequence). Trimming took off 0 bases at V and 7 bases at J, with 9 bases between the two ends. This CDR3 has 14 residues.

CDR3 loop: CASSLGQENQPQHF. The CDR3 DNA reads TGCGCCAGCAGCTTGGGACAGGAAAATCAGCCCCAGCATTTT. The chain is built from TRBV5-1 and TRBJ1-5, with D possibly being TRBD1 (6 bases). CDR1 and CDR2 (germline): SGHRS, YFSETQ. The CDR3 is 14 amino acids. Trimming stripped 0 bases from V and 4 bases from J, with 8 bases between. Full variable domain (rest looked up from reference TRBV5-1 and TRBJ1-5): KAGVTQTPRYLIKTRGQQVTLSCSPISGHRSVSWYQQTPGQGLQFLFEYFSETQRNKGNFPGRFSGRQFSNSRSEMNVSTLELGDSALYLCASSLGQENQPQHFGDGTRLSIL.

This clonotype was seen ten or more times. The chain has TRBV27 and TRBJ1-1, with 9 bases identical to TRBD1. The CDR3 is made up of 14 amino acids. Germline loops: CDR1 MNHEY, CDR2 SMNVEV (reference sequence). V shed 8 bases and J 5 bases; nucleotides not matched to a gene: 9. Here the CDR3 DNA reads TGTGCCAGCCGGGACAGGGTAATTGGGACTGAAGCTTTCTTT. This sequence encodes CASRDRVIGTEAFF.

The V gene is TRBV28, the J gene TRBJ2-1; D is unresolved. V lost 5 bases, J lost 5 bases, and 10 bases lay in between. The germline gives CDR1 MDHEN, CDR2 SYDVKM. The CDR3 has 13 amino acids. The CDR3 region has the DNA TGTGCCAGCAGTCCCCCAGGTAACAATGAGCAGTTCTTC. Translated, it gives CASSPPGNNEQFF.

V usage is TRBV4-3 and J usage is TRBJ1-1; no clear D. The germline V and J ends were trimmed by 0 bases and 9 bases, with 14 bases remaining between them. The length of the CDR3 is 14 residues. Germline CDR1 and CDR2: LGHNA and YSLEER. The DNA of the CDR3 is TGCGCCAGCAGCCAAGATTGGGGAGGGCCGAAAGCTTTCTTT. Translating it yields CASSQDWGGPKAFF.

This chain connects TRBV19 to TRBJ2-1, with no clear D. The V end was cut by 1 base, the J end by 7 bases, with 2 bases between. CDR1 and CDR2 (germline): LNHDA, SQIVND (reference sequence). The CDR3 length is 11 residues. The CDR3 protein is CASSIGNEQFF. CDR3 nucleotides: TGTGCCAGTAGTATAGGGAATGAGCAGTTCTTC.

The chain is built from TRBV4-1 and TRBJ2-1, with 11 bases that match TRBD2. V dropped 4 bases and J dropped 6; count of bases not matched to a gene: 5. CDR3 length: 15 residues. The V gene's germline CDR1 is MGHRA and CDR2 YSYEKL. For the CDR3, the DNA is TGCGCCAGCAGCCCCCTAGCGGGGGGCCGCAATGAGCAGTTCTTC. Translating gives CASSPLAGGRNEQFF.

This clonotype was seen at least ten times. V gene TRBV3-1 combines with J gene TRBJ2-2; D is undetermined. Germline assignment: CDR1 LGHDT and CDR2 YNNKEL (reference sequence). This CDR3 comprises 13 residues. Trimming cost V 6 bases and J 1 base, with 6 bases left between them. The CDR3 bases are TGTGCCAGCAGACAGTTGAACACCGGGGAGCTGTTTTTT. As protein: CASRQLNTGELFF.

V is TRBV4-3 and J is TRBJ2-1, with D uncertain. V was shortened by 0 bases and J by 5 bases, with 11 bases between the two germline ends. The CDR3 length is 15 residues. Per the germline V gene, CDR1 is LGHNA and CDR2 is YSLEER. CDR3 coding DNA: TGCGCCAGCAGCCAAGAAAGAACAGCACACAATGAGCAGTTCTTC. Its protein is CASSQERTAHNEQFF.

This clonotype came up a few times. The chain has TRBV7-2 and TRBJ1-1, with no clear D. V lost 1 base and J 4 bases, leaving 10 bases between the germline ends. The CDR3 loop spans 14 amino acids. Germline values: CDR1 SGHTA, CDR2 FQGNSA. The CDR3 nucleotides are TGTGCCAGCAGCTTAGAGCGAATTGGCACTGAAGCTTTCTTT. Protein product: CASSLERIGTEAFF.

This clonotype was counted between two and nine times. This chain uses TRBV5-1 with TRBJ2-3; D possibly corresponds to TRBD2 (5 bases). CDR1 is SGHRS and CDR2 is YFSETQ in the germline V gene. V was shortened by 0 bases and J by 0 bases, with 8 bases between the two germline ends. This CDR3 is built from 15 residues. In DNA, the CDR3 is TGCGCCAGCAGCTTGGATCGGACTAGCACAGATACGCAGTATTTT. It yields the protein CASSLDRTSTDTQYF.

This clonotype was counted only a few times. The rearrangement joins TRBV28 to TRBJ2-2, with 9 nucleotides matching TRBD2. The CDR3 extends over 17 amino acids. V dropped 7 bases and J dropped 8; count of bases not matched to a gene: 17. The germline gives CDR1 MDHEN, CDR2 SYDVKM. CDR3 DNA sequence: TGTGCCAGCACCAAGCCAGGACTAGCGCCCAGGGTGGGGGAGCTGTTTTTT. Protein sequence: CASTKPGLAPRVGELFF.

This clonotype occurred a few times. V is TRBV6-2 or TRBV6-3 and J is TRBJ2-1, with 10 bases aligning to TRBD2. Germline trimming cut 0 bases from V and 7 bases from J; bases unmatched to any gene: 0. CDR1 and CDR2 from the germline V gene are MNHEY and SVGEGT. CDR3 length equals 14 residues. The CDR3 DNA sequence: TGTGCCAGCAGTTACTCGACTAGCGGGAATGAGCAGTTCTTC. The encoded protein is CASSYSTSGNEQFF.

The rearrangement joins TRBV7-6 to TRBJ2-1; D tentatively fits TRBD1 or TRBD2 (5 bases each). CDR1 SGHVS and CDR2 FNYEAQ come from the germline V gene. V dropped 3 bases and J dropped 8 bases, with 17 bases sitting between them. This CDR3 has 15 residues. The CDR3 DNA reads TGTGCCAGCAGCTTCCGGGACCGACCCTGGGATGAGCAGTTCTTC. Protein: CASSFRDRPWDEQFF.

The rearrangement uses TRBV29-1 and TRBJ2-3; 7 bases agree with TRBD2. J was trimmed by 1 base and V by 3 bases; bases with no gene match: 7. This CDR3 has 15 residues. Germline assignment: CDR1 SQVTM and CDR2 ANQGSEA. CDR3 amino acids: CSVERASGGTDTQYF. DNA of the CDR3: TGCAGCGTTGAGAGGGCTAGCGGAGGCACAGATACGCAGTATTTT.

CDR3 nucleotides: TGTGCCAGCAGCCCTCTAGTCCCACTCTACAATGAGCAGTTCTTC. Translated: CASSPLVPLYNEQFF. The rearrangement joins TRBV7-9 to TRBJ2-1; D unclear. The CDR3 covers 15 residues. Germline-derived CDR1 and CDR2 are SEHNR and FQNEAQ (reference sequence). V lost 5 bases, J lost 3 bases, and 14 bases lay in between.

This clonotype was detected only a few times. The chain is built from TRBV6-1 and TRBJ2-7; no firm D call. The germline gives CDR1 MNHNS, CDR2 SASEGT. The CDR3 is made up of 12 amino acids. Trimming left V 3 bases short and J 6 bases short, with 9 bases between. As DNA, the CDR3 is TGTGCCAGCAGTGAGTTAGTACGCGAGCAGTACTTC. This encodes CASSELVREQYF.